This T cell receptor beta chain was recovered during a study of T-cell reconstitution after alpha-beta-depleted transplantation in children. This clonotype was detected ten times or more. Antigen: not known. Researchers prepared the TCRbeta library using unique molecular identifiers, the study reports. TCRdb independently ran MiXCR on the PCR reads; one entry per CDR3 protein. The table shows around 200,000 distinct CDR3 sequences, with about 8.7% occurring only once. Broader study findings: One year after transplant, T-cell counts and diversity came mostly from newly produced T cells.

The V segment lost 1 base and the J segment 0 bases; nucleotides outside the gene matches: 0. This CDR3 has 15 residues. CDR1 and CDR2 from the germline V gene are LGHNA and YSLEER. This sequence was found in a male patient aged 2 to 9 who had a stem cell transplant for acute myeloid leukemia, so the T cells may come from the graft donor. The sample consisted of PBMCs, mostly from graft donor cells, taken 360 days after TCRalphabeta/CD19-depleted stem cell transplant. The chain uses TRBV4-3 and TRBJ2-1, with 7 bases matching TRBD2. CDR3 in amino acids: CASSQGGSSYNEQFF. CDR3 coding DNA: TGCGCCAGCAGCCAAGGCGGGAGCTCCTACAATGAGCAGTTCTTC.